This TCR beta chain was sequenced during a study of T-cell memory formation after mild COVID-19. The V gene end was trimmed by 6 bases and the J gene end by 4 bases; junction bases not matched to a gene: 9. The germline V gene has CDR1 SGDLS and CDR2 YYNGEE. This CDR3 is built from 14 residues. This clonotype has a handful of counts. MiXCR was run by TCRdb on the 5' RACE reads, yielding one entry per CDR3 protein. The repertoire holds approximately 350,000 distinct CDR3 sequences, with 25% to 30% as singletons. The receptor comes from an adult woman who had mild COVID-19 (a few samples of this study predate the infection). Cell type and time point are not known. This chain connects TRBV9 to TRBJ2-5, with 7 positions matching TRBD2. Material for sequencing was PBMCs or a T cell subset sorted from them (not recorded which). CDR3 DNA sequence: TGTGCCAGCACCCTCGGGGGGTGGGGAGAGACCCAGTACTTC. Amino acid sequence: CASTLGGWGETQYF.